This T cell receptor (beta chain) was sequenced during a study of shared clonotypes between healthy human individuals. Here immunoSEQ multiplex PCR was the method, and the copy in TCRdb shows in-frame clones only, minus some. Of about 1,800,000 clones listed, about 95% are singletons. Naive CD8 isolation took CD45RO-negative cells positively selected for CCR7 and excluded terminally differentiated effector memory CD45RA+ cells. CDR1 SGDLS and CDR2 YYNGEE come from the germline V gene. Trimming removed 1 base at V and 4 bases at J, with 6 bases between. CDR3 length equals 13 residues. The chain is built from TRBV9 and TRBJ2-1; D not resolved. This TCR came from a young man in good health. What was sequenced was naive CD8+ T cells sorted from blood. CDR3 in amino acids: CASSVSTYNEQFF. The CDR3 nucleotides read TGTGCCAGCAGCGTATCGACTTACAATGAGCAGTTCTTC.